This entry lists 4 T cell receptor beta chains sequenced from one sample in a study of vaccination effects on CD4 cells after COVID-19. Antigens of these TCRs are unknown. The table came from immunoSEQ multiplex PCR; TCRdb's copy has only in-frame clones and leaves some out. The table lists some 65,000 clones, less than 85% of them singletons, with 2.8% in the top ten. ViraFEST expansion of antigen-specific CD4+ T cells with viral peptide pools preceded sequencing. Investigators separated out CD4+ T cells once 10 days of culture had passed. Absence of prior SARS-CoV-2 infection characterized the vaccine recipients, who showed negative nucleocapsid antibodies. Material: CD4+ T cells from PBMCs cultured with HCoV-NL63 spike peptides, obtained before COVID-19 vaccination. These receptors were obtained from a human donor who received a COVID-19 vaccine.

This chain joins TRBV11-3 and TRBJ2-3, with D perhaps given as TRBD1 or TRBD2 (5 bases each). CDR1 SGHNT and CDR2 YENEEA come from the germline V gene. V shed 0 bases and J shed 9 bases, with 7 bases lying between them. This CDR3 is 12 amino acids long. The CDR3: CASSLDRDTQYF. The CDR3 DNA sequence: TGTGCCAGCAGCTTAGACAGGGACACGCAGTATTTT.

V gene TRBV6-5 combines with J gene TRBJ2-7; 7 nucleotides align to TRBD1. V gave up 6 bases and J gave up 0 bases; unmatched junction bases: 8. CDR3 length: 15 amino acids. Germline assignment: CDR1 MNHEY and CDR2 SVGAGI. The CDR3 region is CASSKGQIGSYEQYV. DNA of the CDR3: TGTGCCAGCAGCAAGGGACAGATTGGCTCCTACGAGCAGTACGTC.

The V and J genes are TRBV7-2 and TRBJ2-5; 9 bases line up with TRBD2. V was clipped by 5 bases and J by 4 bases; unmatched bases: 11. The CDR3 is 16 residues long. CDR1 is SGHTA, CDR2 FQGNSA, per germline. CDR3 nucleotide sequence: TGTGCCAGCAGCGCGCCCCCAGCGGGGGGAAGAGAGACCCAGTACTTC. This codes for CASSAPPAGGRETQYF.

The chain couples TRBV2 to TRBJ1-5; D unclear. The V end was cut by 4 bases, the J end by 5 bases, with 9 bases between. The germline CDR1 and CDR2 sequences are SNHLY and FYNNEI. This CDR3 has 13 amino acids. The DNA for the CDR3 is TGTGCCAGCAGTGGGTTTTTAGATCAGCCCCAGCATTTT. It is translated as CASSGFLDQPQHF.